This TCR beta chain was captured in a study of T-cell reconstitution after alpha-beta-depleted transplantation in children. The CDR3 length is 15 residues. V dropped 2 bases and J dropped 4; count of bases not matched to a gene: 3. For TCRbeta, the library was prepared with unique molecular identifiers. Each CDR3 protein is one row after TCRdb ran MiXCR on the PCR reads. Of over 400,000 distinct CDR3 sequences listed, roughly an eighth are singletons. This clonotype has more than one count but fewer than ten. This sequence originates from a human donor who donated a stem cell graft to a child with combined immunodeficiency. The rearrangement joins TRBV12-3 or TRBV12-4 to TRBJ2-3, with 10 bases aligning to TRBD2. The sample consisted of PBMCs from the stem cell graft donor, taken from the stem cell graft. The CDR3 reads CASSLTAGGPDTQYF. In DNA form, the CDR3 reads TGTGCCAGCAGTTTAACAGCGGGGGGGCCAGATACGCAGTATTTT.